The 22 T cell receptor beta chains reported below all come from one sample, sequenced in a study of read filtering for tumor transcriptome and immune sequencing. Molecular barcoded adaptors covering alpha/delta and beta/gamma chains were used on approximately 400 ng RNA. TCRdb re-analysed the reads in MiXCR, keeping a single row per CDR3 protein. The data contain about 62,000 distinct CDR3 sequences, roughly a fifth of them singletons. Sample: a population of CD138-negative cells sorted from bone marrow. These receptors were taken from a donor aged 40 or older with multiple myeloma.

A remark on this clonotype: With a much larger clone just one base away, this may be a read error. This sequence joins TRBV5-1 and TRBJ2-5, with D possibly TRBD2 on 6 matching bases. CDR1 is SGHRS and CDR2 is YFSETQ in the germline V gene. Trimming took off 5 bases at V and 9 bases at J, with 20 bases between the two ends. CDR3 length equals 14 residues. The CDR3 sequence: CASRRESLREAQYF. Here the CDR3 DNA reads TGCGCCAGCAGAAGAGAGAGCTTGAGGGAGGCCCAGTACTTC.

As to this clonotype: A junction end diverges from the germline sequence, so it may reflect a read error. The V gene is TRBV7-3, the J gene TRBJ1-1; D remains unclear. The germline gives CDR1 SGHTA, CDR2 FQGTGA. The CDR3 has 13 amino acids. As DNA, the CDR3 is TGTGCCAGCAGCTTAAGTCGGAACTCTGAAGCTTTCTTT. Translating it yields CASSLSRNSEAFF. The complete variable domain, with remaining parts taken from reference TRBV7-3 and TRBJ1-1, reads GAGVSQTPSNKVTEKGKYVELRCDPISGHTALYWYRQSLGQGPEFLIYFQGTGAADDSGLPNDRFFAVRPEGSVSTLKIQRTERGDSAVYLCASSLSRNSEAFFGQGTRLTVV.

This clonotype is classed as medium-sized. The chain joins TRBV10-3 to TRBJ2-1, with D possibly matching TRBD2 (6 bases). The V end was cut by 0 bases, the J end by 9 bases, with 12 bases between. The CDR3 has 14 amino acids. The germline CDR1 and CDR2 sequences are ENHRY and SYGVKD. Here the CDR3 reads CAISESNLGGEQFF. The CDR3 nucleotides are TGTGCCATCAGTGAGTCGAATCTGGGGGGTGAGCAGTTCTTC.

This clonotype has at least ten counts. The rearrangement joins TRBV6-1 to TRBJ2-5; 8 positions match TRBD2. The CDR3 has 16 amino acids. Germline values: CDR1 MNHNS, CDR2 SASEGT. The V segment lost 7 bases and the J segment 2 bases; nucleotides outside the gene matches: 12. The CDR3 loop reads CASTLGRGLLQETQYF. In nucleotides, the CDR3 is TGTGCCAGCACTCTCGGGAGGGGACTCCTTCAAGAGACCCAGTACTTC.

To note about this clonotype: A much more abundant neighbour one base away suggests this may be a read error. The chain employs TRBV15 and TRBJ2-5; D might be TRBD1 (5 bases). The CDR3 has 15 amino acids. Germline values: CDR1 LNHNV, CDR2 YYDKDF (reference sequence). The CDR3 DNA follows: TGTGCCACCAGCAGAGATAGTCACAGGCAAGAGACCCAGCACTTC. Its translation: CATSRDSHRQETQHF.

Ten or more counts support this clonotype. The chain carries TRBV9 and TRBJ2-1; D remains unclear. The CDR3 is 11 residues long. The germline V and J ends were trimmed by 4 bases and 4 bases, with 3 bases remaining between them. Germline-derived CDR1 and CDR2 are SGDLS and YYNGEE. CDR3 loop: CASSTYNEQFF. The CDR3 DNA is TGTGCCAGCAGCACGTACAATGAGCAGTTCTTC.

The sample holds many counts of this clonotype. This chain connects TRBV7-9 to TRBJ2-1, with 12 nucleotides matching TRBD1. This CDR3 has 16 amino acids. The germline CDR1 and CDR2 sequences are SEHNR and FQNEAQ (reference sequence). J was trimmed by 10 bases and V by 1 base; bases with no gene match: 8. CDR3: CASSLVAGQGAWEQFF. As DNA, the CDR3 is TGTGCCAGCAGCTTAGTCGCGGGACAGGGGGCATGGGAGCAGTTCTTC.

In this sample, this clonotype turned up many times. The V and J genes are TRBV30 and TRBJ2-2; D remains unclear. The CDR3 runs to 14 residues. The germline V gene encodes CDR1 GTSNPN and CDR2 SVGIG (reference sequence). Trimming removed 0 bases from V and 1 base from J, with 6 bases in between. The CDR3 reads CAWSVVRNTGELFF. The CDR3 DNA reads TGTGCCTGGAGTGTTGTACGGAACACCGGGGAGCTGTTTTTT.

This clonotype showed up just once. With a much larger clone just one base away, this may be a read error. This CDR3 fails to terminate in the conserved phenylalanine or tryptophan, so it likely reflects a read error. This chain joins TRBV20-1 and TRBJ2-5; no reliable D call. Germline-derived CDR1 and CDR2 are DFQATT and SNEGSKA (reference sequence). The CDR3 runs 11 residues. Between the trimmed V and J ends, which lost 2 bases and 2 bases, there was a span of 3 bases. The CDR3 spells CSARPQETQYV. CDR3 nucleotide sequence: TGCAGTGCTAGACCGCAAGAGACCCAGTACGTC.

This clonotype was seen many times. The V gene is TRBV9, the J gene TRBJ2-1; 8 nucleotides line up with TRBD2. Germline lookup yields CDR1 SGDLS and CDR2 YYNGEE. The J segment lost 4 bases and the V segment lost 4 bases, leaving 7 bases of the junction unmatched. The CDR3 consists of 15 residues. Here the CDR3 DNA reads TGTGCCAGCAGCCCCACTAGCGGACCTTACAATGAGCAGTTCTTC. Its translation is CASSPTSGPYNEQFF.

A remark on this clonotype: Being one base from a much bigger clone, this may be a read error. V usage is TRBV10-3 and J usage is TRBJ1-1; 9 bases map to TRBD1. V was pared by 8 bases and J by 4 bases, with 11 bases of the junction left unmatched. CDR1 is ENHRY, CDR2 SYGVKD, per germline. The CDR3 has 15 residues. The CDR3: CAIGVHPGQGTEAFF. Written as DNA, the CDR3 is TGTGCCATCGGTGTCCACCCGGGACAGGGCACTGAAGCTTTCTTT.

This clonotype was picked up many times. The CDR3 loop reads CASSSPTKHGQENYNEQFF. The DNA of the CDR3 is TGTGCCAGCAGCTCACCAACCAAACACGGACAGGAGAACTACAATGAGCAGTTCTTC. The J gene is TRBJ2-1, the V gene TRBV7-2; TRBD1 matches 7 bases. The J segment lost 3 bases and the V segment lost 4 bases, leaving 18 bases of the junction unmatched. The CDR3 spans 19 residues. CDR1 is SGHTA and CDR2 is FQGNSA in the germline V gene.

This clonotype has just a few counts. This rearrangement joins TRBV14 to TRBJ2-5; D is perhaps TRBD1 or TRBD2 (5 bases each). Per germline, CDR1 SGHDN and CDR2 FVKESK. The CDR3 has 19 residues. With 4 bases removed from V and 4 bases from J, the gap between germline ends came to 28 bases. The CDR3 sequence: CASSPSTGTIVVDRETQYF. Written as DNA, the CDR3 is TGTGCCAGCAGCCCGTCGACCGGGACCATAGTGGTAGACCGAGAGACCCAGTACTTC.

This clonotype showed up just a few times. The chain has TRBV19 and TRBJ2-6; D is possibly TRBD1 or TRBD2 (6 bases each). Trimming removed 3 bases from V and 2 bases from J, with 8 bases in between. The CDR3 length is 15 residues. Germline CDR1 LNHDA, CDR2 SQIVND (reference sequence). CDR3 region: CASSMEGAGANVLTF. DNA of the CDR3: TGTGCCAGTAGTATGGAGGGGGCTGGGGCCAACGTCCTGACTTTC.

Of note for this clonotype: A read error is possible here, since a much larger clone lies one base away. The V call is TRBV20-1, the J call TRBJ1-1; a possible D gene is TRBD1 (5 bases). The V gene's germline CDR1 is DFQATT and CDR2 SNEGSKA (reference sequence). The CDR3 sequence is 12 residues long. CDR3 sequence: CGAEWGYTEAFF. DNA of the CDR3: TGCGGTGCCGAGTGGGGGTACACTGAAGCTTTCTTT.

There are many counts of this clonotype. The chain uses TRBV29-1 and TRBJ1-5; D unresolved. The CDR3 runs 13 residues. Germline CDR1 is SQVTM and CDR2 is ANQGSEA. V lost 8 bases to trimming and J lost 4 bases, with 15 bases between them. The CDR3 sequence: CSPVGRSNQPQHF. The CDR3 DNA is TGCAGCCCAGTAGGACGGTCAAATCAGCCCCAGCATTTT.

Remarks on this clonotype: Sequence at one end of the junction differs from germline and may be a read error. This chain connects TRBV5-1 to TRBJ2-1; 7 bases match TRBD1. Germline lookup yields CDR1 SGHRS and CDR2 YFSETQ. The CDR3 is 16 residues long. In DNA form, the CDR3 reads TGCGCCTGCAGCTTGTCCAAGGACAGGTTCTATAATGAGCAGTTCTTC. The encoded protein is CACSLSKDRFYNEQFF. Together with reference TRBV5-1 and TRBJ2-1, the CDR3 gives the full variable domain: KAGVTQTPRYLIKTRGQQVTLSCSPISGHRSVSWYQQTPGQGLQFLFEYFSETQRNKGNFPGRFSGRQFSNSRSEMNVSTLELGDSALYLCACSLSKDRFYNEQFFGPGTRLTVL.

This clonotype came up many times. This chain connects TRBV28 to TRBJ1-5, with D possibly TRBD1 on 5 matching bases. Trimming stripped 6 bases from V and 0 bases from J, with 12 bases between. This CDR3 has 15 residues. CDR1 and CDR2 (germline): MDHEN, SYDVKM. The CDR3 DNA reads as TGTGCCAGCAGACGCCGGGACCTTAGCAATCAGCCCCAGCATTTT. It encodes CASRRRDLSNQPQHF. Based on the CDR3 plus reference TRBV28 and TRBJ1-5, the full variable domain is DVKVTQSSRYLVKRTGEKVFLECVQDMDHENMFWYRQDPGLGLRLIYFSYDVKMKEKGDIPEGYSVSREKKERFSLILESASTNQTSMYLCASRRRDLSNQPQHFGDGTRLSIL.

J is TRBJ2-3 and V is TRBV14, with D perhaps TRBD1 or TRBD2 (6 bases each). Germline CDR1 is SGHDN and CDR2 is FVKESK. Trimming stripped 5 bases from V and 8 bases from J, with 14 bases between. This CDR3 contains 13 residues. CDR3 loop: CASSATRGGTQYF. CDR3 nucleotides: TGTGCCAGCAGCGCAACCAGGGGAGGTACGCAGTATTTT.

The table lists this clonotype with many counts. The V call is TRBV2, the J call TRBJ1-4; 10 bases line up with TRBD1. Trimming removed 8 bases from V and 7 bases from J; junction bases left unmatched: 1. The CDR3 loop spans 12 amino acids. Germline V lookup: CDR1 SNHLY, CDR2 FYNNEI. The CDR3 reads CASRDRGEKLFF. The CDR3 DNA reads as TGTGCCAGCCGGGACAGGGGTGAAAAACTGTTTTTT.

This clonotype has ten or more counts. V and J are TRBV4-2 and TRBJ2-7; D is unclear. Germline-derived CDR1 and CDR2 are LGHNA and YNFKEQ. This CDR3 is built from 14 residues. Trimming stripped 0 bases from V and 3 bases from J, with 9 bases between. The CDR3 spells CASSQEVSYYEQYF. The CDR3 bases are TGTGCCAGCAGCCAAGAAGTTTCATACTACGAGCAGTACTTC.

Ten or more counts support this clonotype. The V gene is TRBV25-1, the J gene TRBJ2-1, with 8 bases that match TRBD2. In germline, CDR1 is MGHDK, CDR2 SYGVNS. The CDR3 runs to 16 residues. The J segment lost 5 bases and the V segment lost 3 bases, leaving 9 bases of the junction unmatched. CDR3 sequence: CASSEPGLADDNEQFF. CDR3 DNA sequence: TGTGCCAGCAGTGAGCCCGGACTAGCAGACGACAATGAGCAGTTCTTC.